The 4 T cell receptor beta chains below were found in one sample sequenced in a study of T cells after yellow fever vaccination. MiXCR, run by TCRdb on the 5' RACE reads, gives a single entry per CDR3 protein. The sample lists roughly 250,000 distinct CDR3 sequences; around 13% were seen once. The starting material was CD4+ T cells sorted from PBMCs, obtained 45 days after the yellow fever booster vaccination. The receptors originated from a man younger than 45 who received the YFV17D yellow fever vaccine.

This clonotype has only a few counts. The gene calls are TRBV5-1 and TRBJ2-5; D is unclear. Germline V lookup: CDR1 SGHRS, CDR2 YFSETQ. The CDR3 is made up of 14 amino acids. Deletions cut 4 bases from V and 5 bases from J, with 15 bases between. The CDR3 spells CASSPSANRETQYF. The CDR3 nucleotides are TGCGCCAGCAGCCCTTCTGCGAATCGGGAGACCCAGTACTTC.

The DNA for the CDR3 is TGTGCCAGCAACTCCGGGACAGACTATGGCTACACCTTC. This gives the protein CASNSGTDYGYTF. The chain uses TRBV7-2 and TRBJ1-2; 7 nucleotides agree with TRBD1. Germline CDR1 and CDR2: SGHTA and FQGNSA. V gave up 7 bases and J gave up 3 bases; unmatched junction bases: 5. This CDR3 contains 13 residues.

This clonotype was recorded a few times. The V call is TRBV5-1, the J call TRBJ2-4; perhaps TRBD2 as D (6 bases). Per the germline V gene, CDR1 is SGHRS and CDR2 is YFSETQ. The V and J ends lost 4 bases and 8 bases respectively, with 13 bases between them. The CDR3 runs 13 residues. CDR3 region: CASSLGPGDIQYF. CDR3 nucleotide sequence: TGCGCCAGCAGCCTCGGGCCGGGAGACATTCAGTACTTC.

This clonotype was seen a few times. The CDR3 bases are TGCGCCAGCAGCTCCTTGGATAGCGGGAGATCGGAGACCCAGTACTTC. Translated: CASSSLDSGRSETQYF. The V call is TRBV5-1, the J call TRBJ2-5, with TRBD2 matching over 9 bases. Germline CDR1 is SGHRS and CDR2 is YFSETQ. With 3 bases clipped from V and 5 bases from J, the junction kept 11 bases outside the gene matches. The CDR3 consists of 16 residues.